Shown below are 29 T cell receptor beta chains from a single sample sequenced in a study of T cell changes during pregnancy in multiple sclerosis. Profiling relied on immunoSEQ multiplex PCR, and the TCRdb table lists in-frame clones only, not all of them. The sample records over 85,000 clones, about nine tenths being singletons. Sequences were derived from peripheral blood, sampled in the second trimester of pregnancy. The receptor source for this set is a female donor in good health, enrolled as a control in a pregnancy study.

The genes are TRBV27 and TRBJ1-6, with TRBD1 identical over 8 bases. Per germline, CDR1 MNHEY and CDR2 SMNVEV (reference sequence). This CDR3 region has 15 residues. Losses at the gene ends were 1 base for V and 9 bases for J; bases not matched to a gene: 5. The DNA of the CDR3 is TGTGCCAGCAGTTTATTTAAACAGGGGGGTTCACCCCTCCACTTT. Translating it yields CASSLFKQGGSPLHF.

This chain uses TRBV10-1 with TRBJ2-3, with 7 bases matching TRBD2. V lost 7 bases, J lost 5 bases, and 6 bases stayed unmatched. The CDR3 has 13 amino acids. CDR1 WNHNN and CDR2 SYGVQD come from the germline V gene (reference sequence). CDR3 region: CASTTGGGDTQYF. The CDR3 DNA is TGCGCCAGCACCACGGGAGGCGGAGATACGCAGTATTTT.

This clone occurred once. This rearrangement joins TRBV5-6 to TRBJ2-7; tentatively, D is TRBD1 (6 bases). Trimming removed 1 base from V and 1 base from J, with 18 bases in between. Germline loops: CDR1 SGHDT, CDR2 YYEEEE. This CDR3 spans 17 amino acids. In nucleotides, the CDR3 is TGTGCCAGCAGCTTGTTGCTGGTGCCAGGGGATTCCTACGAGCAGTACTTC. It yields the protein CASSLLLVPGDSYEQYF.

The CDR3 nucleotides are TGTGCCAGCAGTTATTCAGAATGGAGGGAGACCCAGTACTTC. Protein product: CASSYSEWRETQYF. The chain uses TRBV6-6 and TRBJ2-5; a possible D gene is TRBD2 (5 bases). Trimming took off 3 bases at V and 5 bases at J, with 13 bases between the two ends. Germline lookup yields CDR1 MNHNY and CDR2 SVGAGI (reference sequence). The length of the CDR3 is 14 residues.

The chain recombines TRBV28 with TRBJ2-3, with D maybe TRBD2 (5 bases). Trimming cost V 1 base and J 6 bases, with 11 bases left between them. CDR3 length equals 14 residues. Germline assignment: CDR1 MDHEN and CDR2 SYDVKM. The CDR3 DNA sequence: TGTGCCAGCAGTTTATCACCCCCGGGGGATACGCAGTATTTT. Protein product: CASSLSPPGDTQYF.

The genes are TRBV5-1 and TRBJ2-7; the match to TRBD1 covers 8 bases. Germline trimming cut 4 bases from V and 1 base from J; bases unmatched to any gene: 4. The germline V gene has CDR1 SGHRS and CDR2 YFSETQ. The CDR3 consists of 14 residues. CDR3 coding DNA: TGCGCCAGCAGCGTGCGGGACAGGTCCTACGAGCAGTACTTC. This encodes CASSVRDRSYEQYF.

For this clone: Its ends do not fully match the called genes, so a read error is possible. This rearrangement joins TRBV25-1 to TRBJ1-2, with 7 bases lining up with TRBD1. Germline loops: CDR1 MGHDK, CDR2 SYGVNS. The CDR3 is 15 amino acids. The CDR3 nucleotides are TGTGCCAACAGTGAACCACCCGAGGGGGCGACGGGCTACACCTTC. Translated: CANSEPPEGATGYTF.

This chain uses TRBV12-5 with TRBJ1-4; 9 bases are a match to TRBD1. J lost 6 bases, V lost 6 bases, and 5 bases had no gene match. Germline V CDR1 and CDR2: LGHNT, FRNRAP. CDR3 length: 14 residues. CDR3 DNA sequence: TGTGCTAGTGGCTCGGGACAGGGAGATGAAAAACTGTTTTTT. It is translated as CASGSGQGDEKLFF.

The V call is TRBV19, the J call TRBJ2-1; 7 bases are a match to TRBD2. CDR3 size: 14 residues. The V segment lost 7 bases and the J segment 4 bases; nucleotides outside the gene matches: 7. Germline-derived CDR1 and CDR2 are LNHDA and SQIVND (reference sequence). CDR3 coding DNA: TGTGCCAGTATGGGGCGGGAGTGGTACAATGAGCAGTTCTTC. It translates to CASMGREWYNEQFF.

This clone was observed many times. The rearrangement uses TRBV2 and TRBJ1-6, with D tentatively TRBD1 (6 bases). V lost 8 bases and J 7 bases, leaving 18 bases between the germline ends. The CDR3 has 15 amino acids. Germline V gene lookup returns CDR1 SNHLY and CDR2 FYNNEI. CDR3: CASGAQGWKNSPLHF. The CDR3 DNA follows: TGTGCCAGCGGGGCACAGGGTTGGAAAAATTCACCCCTCCACTTT.

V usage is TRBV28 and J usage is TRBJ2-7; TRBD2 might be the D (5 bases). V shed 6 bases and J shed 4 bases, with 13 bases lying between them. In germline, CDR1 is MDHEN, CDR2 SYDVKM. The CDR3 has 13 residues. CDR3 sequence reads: CASSLPGFYEQYF. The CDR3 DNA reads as TGTGCCAGCAGCCTACCGGGGTTTTACGAGCAGTACTTC. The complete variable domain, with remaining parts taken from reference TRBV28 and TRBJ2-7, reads DVKVTQSSRYLVKRTGEKVFLECVQDMDHENMFWYRQDPGLGLRLIYFSYDVKMKEKGDIPEGYSVSREKKERFSLILESASTNQTSMYLCASSLPGFYEQYFGPGTRLTVT.

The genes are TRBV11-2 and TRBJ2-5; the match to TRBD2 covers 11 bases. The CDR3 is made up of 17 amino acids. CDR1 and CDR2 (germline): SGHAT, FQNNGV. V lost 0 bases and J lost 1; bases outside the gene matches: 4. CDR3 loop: CASSLDRLAGRQETQYF. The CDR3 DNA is TGTGCCAGCAGCTTAGATAGACTAGCGGGACGCCAAGAGACCCAGTACTTC. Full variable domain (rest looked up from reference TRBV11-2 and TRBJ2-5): EAGVAQSPRYKIIEKRQSVAFWCNPISGHATLYWYQQILGQGPKLLIQFQNNGVVDDSQLPKDRFSAERLKGVDSTLKIQPAKLEDSAVYLCASSLDRLAGRQETQYFGPGTRLLVL.

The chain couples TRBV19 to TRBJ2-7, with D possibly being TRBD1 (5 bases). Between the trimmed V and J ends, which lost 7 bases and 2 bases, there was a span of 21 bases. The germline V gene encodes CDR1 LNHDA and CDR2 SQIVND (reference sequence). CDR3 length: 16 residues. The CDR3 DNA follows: TGTGCCAGTACCTCCCTCGACAGCGTCCCACCCTACGAGCAGTACTTC. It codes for CASTSLDSVPPYEQYF.

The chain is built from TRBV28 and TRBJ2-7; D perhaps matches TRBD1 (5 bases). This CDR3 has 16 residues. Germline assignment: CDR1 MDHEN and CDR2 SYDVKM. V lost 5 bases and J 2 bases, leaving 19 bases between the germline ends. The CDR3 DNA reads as TGTGCCAGCAGTAGGGTCGCTGCAGGGTCTCCCTACGAGCAGTACTTC. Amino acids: CASSRVAAGSPYEQYF.

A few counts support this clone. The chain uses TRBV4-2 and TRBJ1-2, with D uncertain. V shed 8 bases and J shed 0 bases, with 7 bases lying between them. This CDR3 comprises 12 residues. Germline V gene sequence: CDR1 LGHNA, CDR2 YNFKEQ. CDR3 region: CASRAPNYGYTF. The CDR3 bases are TGTGCCAGCCGAGCTCCTAACTATGGCTACACCTTC.

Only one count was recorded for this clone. Here the CDR3 reads CASSEGAWYNEQFF. The CDR3 bases are TGTGCCAGCAGCGAGGGGGCATGGTACAATGAGCAGTTCTTC. The V gene is TRBV5-8, the J gene TRBJ2-1; 7 bases are shared with TRBD1. The ends lost 4 bases at V and 4 bases at J; junction bases unmatched: 5. Germline V lookup: CDR1 SGHTS, CDR2 YDEGEE. This CDR3 contains 14 residues.

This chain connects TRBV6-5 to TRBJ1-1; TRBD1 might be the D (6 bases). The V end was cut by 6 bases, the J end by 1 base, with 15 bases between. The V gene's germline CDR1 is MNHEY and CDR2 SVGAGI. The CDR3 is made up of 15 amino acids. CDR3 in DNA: TGTGCCAGCAGCCCTCCGGGGGGGCAGAACACTGAAGCTTTCTTT. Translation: CASSPPGGQNTEAFF.

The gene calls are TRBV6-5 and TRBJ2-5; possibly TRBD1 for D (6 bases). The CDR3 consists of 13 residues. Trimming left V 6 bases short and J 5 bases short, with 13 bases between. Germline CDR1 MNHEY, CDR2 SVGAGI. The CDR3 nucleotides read TGTGCCAGCAGAAACAGGGTCGGGGAGACCCAGTACTTC. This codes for CASRNRVGETQYF.

CDR3 DNA sequence: TGTGCCAGCAGTCGCGGGGACCTTAGCAATCAGCCCCAGCATTTT. Protein sequence: CASSRGDLSNQPQHF. The V and J genes are TRBV2 and TRBJ1-5; maybe TRBD1 (5 bases). V lost 5 bases and J 0 bases, leaving 11 bases between the germline ends. Germline-derived CDR1 and CDR2 are SNHLY and FYNNEI. The CDR3 extends over 15 amino acids. Full variable domain (rest looked up from reference TRBV2 and TRBJ1-5): EPEVTQTPSHQVTQMGQEVILRCVPISNHLYFYWYRQILGQKVEFLVSFYNNEISEKSEIFDDQFSVERPDGSNFTLKIRSTKLEDSAMYFCASSRGDLSNQPQHFGDGTRLSIL.

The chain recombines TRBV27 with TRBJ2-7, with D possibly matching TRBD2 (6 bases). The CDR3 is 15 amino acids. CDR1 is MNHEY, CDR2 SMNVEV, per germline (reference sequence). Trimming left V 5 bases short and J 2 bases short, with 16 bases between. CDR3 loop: CASSPLRTTTYEQYF. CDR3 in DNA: TGTGCCAGCAGTCCCCTCCGGACTACTACCTACGAGCAGTACTTC.

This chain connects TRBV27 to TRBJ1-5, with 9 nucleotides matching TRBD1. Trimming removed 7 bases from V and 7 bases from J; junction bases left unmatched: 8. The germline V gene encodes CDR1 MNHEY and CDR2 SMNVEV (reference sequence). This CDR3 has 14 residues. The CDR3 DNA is TGTGCCAGCACAACAACAGGGGGCGGGCAGCCCCAGCATTTT. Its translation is CASTTTGGGQPQHF.

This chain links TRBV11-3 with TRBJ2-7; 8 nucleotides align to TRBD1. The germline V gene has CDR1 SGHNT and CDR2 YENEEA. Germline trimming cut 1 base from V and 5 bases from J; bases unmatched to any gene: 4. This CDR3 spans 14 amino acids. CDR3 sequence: CASSLGQGADEQYF. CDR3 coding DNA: TGTGCCAGCAGCTTAGGCCAGGGGGCCGACGAGCAGTACTTC. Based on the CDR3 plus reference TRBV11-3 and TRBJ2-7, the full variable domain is EAGVVQSPRYKIIEKKQPVAFWCNPISGHNTLYWYLQNLGQGPELLIRYENEEAVDDSQLPKDRFSAERLKGVDSTLKIQPAELGDSAVYLCASSLGQGADEQYFGPGTRLTVT.

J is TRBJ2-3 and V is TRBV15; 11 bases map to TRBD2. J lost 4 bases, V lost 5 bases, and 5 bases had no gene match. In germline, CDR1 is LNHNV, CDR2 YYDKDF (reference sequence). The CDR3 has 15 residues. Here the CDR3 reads CATSGGTSGPDTQYF. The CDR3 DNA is TGTGCCACCAGCGGAGGGACTAGCGGACCAGATACGCAGTATTTT.

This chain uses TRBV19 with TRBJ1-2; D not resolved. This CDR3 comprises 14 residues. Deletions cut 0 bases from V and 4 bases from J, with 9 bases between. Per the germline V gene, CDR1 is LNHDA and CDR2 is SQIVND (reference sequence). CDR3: CASSIDPEVYGYTF. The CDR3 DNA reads TGTGCCAGTAGTATAGACCCGGAGGTCTATGGCTACACCTTC. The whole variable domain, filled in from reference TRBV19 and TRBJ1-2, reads DGGITQSPKYLFRKEGQNVTLSCEQNLNHDAMYWYRQDPGQGLRLIYYSQIVNDFQKGDIAEGYSVSREKKESFPLTVTSAQKNPTAFYLCASSIDPEVYGYTFGSGTRLTVV.

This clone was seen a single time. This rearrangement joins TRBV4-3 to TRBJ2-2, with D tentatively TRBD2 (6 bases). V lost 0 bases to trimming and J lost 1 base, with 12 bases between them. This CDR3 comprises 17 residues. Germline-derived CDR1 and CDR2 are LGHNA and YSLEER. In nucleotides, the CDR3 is TGCGCCAGCAGCCAAGATTCTACGCGGGGGAACACCGGGGAGCTGTTTTTT. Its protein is CASSQDSTRGNTGELFF.

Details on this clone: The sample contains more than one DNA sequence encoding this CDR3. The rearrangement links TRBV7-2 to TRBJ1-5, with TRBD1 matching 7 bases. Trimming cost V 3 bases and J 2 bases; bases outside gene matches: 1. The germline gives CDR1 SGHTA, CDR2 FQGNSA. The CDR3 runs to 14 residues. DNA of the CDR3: TGTGCCAGCAGCTTTGACAGGGGCAATCAGCCCCAGCATTTT. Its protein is CASSFDRGNQPQHF.

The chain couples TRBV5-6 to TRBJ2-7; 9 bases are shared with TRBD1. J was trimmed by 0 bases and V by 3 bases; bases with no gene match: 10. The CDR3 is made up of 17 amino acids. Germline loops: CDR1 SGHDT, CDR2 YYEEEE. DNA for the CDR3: TGTGCCAGCAGCTCGATGGATGGGACAGGGAACTCCTACGAGCAGTACTTC. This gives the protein CASSSMDGTGNSYEQYF.

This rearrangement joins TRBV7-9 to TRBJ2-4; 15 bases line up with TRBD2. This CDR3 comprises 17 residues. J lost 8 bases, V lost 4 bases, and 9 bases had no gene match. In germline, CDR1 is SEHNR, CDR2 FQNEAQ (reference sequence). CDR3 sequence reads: CASSSPGLAGGLDIQYF. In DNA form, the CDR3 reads TGTGCCAGCAGCTCACCGGGACTAGCGGGGGGACTGGACATTCAGTACTTC.

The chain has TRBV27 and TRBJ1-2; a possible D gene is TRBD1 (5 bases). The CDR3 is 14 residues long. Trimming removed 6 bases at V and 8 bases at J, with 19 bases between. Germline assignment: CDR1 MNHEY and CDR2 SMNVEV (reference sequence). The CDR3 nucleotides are TGTGCCAGCAGCCCGGAGACAGACATCTCGGGCTACACCTTC. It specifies CASSPETDISGYTF.